The following is a T cell receptor beta chain sequence with its context. Its specificity is unknown. Per germline, CDR1 WSHSY and CDR2 SAAADI. Unmatched junction bases numbered 14, after V lost 5 bases and J lost 5 bases. The CDR3 loop spans 19 amino acids. This entry belongs to a study of long-term antiretroviral therapy in people with HIV. General study findings and limits: Diversity remained lower than transplant donor controls, even though it increased after ART.

An immunoSEQ assay, version v3.0, was performed at survey level. Some clones are missing from TCRdb's copy, which holds only in-frame ones; the method was immunoSEQ multiplex PCR. Among around 25,000 clones listed, over 70% were seen once. This sequence originates from a woman between 25 and 40 years old with HIV. Specimen: unsorted PBMCs, collected 1.1 years before starting antiretroviral therapy. This sequence joins TRBV10-2 and TRBJ2-4; 14 bases agree with TRBD2. This CDR3 is CASSYPLTSGGAGENIQYF. The CDR3 DNA sequence: TGCGCCAGCAGTTATCCATTGACTAGCGGGGGGGCCGGGGAAAACATTCAGTACTTC.